Following are 28 T cell receptor beta chains from one sample sequenced in a study of shared clonotypes between healthy human individuals (dated by TCRdb to 2018 to 2020). Library generation was performed with the immunoSEQ multiplex PCR assay. Imported from immuneACCESS, the table was reduced by TCRdb to in-frame sequences with V and J called. These copies leave out some clones; in studies compared against another copy, an unresolved V gene accounts for under half, and the cause of the remainder is not known. The sample data list 500,000 to 650,000 clones, and around 77% of these were observed just once. Of the sample, around 12% is held by the ten largest clones. The sample taken for sequencing was PBMCs. Every receptor here comes from a woman in her forties in good health. Some clones in this sample may be carry-over from other donors' samples.

The J gene is TRBJ1-2, the V gene TRBV30, with 7 bases identical to TRBD1. Per germline, CDR1 GTSNPN and CDR2 SVGIG (reference sequence). CDR3 length equals 14 residues. With 8 bases clipped from V and 1 base from J, the junction kept 10 bases outside the gene matches. The chain's CDR3 is CALPGQRFNYGYTF. CDR3 DNA: TGTGCCCTACCGGGACAGCGTTTTAACTATGGCTACACCTTC.

Here the CDR3 reads CASSHLGSYEQYF. The CDR3 DNA reads TGCGCCAGCAGCCATTTAGGATCCTACGAGCAGTACTTC. The V call is TRBV4-1, the J call TRBJ2-7; D unresolved. V was cut by 3 bases and J by 1 base, with 7 bases left in between. Germline lookup yields CDR1 MGHRA and CDR2 YSYEKL. CDR3 size: 13 residues.

This clone occurred a few times. This rearrangement joins TRBV14 to TRBJ1-2, with D perhaps matching TRBD1 (6 bases). In germline, CDR1 is SGHDN, CDR2 FVKESK. This CDR3 is 13 amino acids long. Between the trimmed V and J ends, which lost 3 bases and 9 bases, there was a span of 14 bases. The CDR3 nucleotides are TGTGCCAGCAGCCAGTTCAGGGGAGCAAGCTACACCTTC. This sequence encodes CASSQFRGASYTF.

The V call is TRBV19, the J call TRBJ2-7, with D perhaps TRBD1 (5 bases). The V end was cut by 0 bases, the J end by 2 bases, with 11 bases between. The CDR3 has 15 amino acids. Germline V gene lookup returns CDR1 LNHDA and CDR2 SQIVND (reference sequence). CDR3 nucleotides: TGTGCCAGTAGTATAGATCCGGGCAGGGCCTACGAGCAGTACTTC. Residues: CASSIDPGRAYEQYF.

The CDR3 DNA follows: TGCGCCAGCAGCCCCGATAGGGGAGGGCCTCGGGAGCAGTACTTC. This translates into CASSPDRGGPREQYF. V gene TRBV5-1 combines with J gene TRBJ2-7, with 7 nucleotides matching TRBD2. V was pared by 4 bases and J by 7 bases, with 14 bases of the junction left unmatched. The V gene's germline CDR1 is SGHRS and CDR2 YFSETQ. The CDR3 extends over 15 amino acids.

A few counts support this clone. At the DNA level, this CDR3 is encoded by other sequences in the same sample as well. V and J are TRBV18 and TRBJ2-7, with TRBD1 matching 8 bases. The CDR3 length is 14 residues. CDR1 is KGHSH and CDR2 is LQKENI in the germline V gene. V gave up 3 bases and J gave up 1 base; unmatched junction bases: 2. The CDR3 region is CASSPGTGSYEQYF. The CDR3 nucleotides are TGTGCCAGCTCACCCGGGACAGGTTCCTACGAGCAGTACTTC.

CDR3 DNA sequence: TGTGCCATCAGACCAGGGGGCACAAATGAGCAGTTCTTC. Protein: CAIRPGGTNEQFF. The chain uses TRBV10-3 and TRBJ2-1; 8 nucleotides line up with TRBD1. Germline loops: CDR1 ENHRY, CDR2 SYGVKD. The junction had 5 bases not matched to a gene; V was cut back by 6 bases and J by 7 bases. The CDR3 runs to 13 residues.

V and J are TRBV5-4 and TRBJ2-7, with 12 bases identical to TRBD2. Looked up from germline, CDR1 is SGHNT and CDR2 is YYREEE (reference sequence). V lost 6 bases to trimming and J lost 7 bases; unmatched junction nucleotides: 8. The CDR3 runs 14 residues. The CDR3 nucleotides are TGTGCCAGCACCCCGGGCCTAGCGGGAGGGGAGCAGTACTTC. Its translation: CASTPGLAGGEQYF.

This chain links TRBV2 with TRBJ1-2; D may be TRBD1 (6 bases). Trimming cost V 1 base and J 4 bases, with 13 bases left between them. Looked up from germline, CDR1 is SNHLY and CDR2 is FYNNEI. This CDR3 region has 15 residues. The CDR3 here is CASSEDRGGGYGYTF. The CDR3 DNA reads as TGTGCCAGCAGTGAAGACCGAGGGGGTGGCTATGGCTACACCTTC.

In this sample, this clone turned up a few times. The chain is built from TRBV6-4 and TRBJ2-1; D unclear. CDR1 MRHNA and CDR2 SNTAGT come from the germline V gene. V lost 0 bases and J 10 bases, leaving 10 bases between the germline ends. CDR3 length: 13 residues. Written as DNA, the CDR3 is TGTGCCAGCAGTGACTCGGCAAGGACGGAGCAGTTCTTC. Its protein is CASSDSARTEQFF.

The CDR3 sequence is CASSIVRQANEKLFF. The CDR3 DNA is TGTGCCAGTAGTATAGTCCGACAGGCAAATGAAAAACTGTTTTTT. J is TRBJ1-4 and V is TRBV19, with D perhaps TRBD1 (6 bases). V lost 1 base, J lost 5 bases, and 11 bases lay in between. CDR3 length: 15 residues. Germline CDR1 LNHDA, CDR2 SQIVND (reference sequence).

The chain links TRBV4-2 to TRBJ2-1; 9 positions agree with TRBD2. Germline lookup yields CDR1 LGHNA and CDR2 YNFKEQ. V dropped 3 bases and J dropped 7; count of bases not matched to a gene: 10. The CDR3 contains 16 residues. CDR3 amino acids: CASSQSGGRVGNEQFF. The DNA of the CDR3 is TGTGCCAGCAGCCAGTCTGGCGGGAGGGTCGGGAATGAGCAGTTCTTC.

The CDR3 sequence is CSVVGGVGGINTEAFF. The CDR3 DNA reads TGCAGCGTTGTGGGTGGGGTAGGGGGGATAAACACTGAAGCTTTCTTT. This chain links TRBV29-1 with TRBJ1-1; D might be TRBD1 (6 bases). V lost 4 bases to trimming and J lost 2 bases, with 20 bases between them. Germline V gene lookup returns CDR1 SQVTM and CDR2 ANQGSEA. The CDR3 covers 16 residues.

V usage is TRBV11-2 and J usage is TRBJ2-4, with 9 positions matching TRBD2. This CDR3 contains 15 residues. CDR1 is SGHAT, CDR2 FQNNGV, per germline. The V gene end was trimmed by 7 bases and the J gene end by 1 base; junction bases not matched to a gene: 5. The DNA for the CDR3 is TGTGCCAGCAAGAGGCTAGCGGGGGCCAAAAACATTCAGTACTTC. Residues: CASKRLAGAKNIQYF.

This chain joins TRBV28 and TRBJ2-5; D may be TRBD2 (5 bases). Germline loops: CDR1 MDHEN, CDR2 SYDVKM. The CDR3 is 14 amino acids. With 9 bases removed from V and 1 base from J, the gap between germline ends came to 15 bases. This CDR3 reads CASQVVRAQETQYF. The CDR3 nucleotides are TGTGCCAGTCAGGTTGTGCGGGCCCAAGAGACCCAGTACTTC. The full variable domain, rest sourced from reference TRBV28 and TRBJ2-5, is DVKVTQSSRYLVKRTGEKVFLECVQDMDHENMFWYRQDPGLGLRLIYFSYDVKMKEKGDIPEGYSVSREKKERFSLILESASTNQTSMYLCASQVVRAQETQYFGPGTRLLVL.

The chain links TRBV5-1 to TRBJ1-2, with D maybe TRBD1 (6 bases). CDR1 and CDR2 (germline): SGHRS, YFSETQ. The CDR3 extends over 16 amino acids. V lost 3 bases and J 7 bases, leaving 22 bases between the germline ends. The CDR3 loop reads CASSSEVGAQVRGYTF. The CDR3 nucleotides are TGCGCCAGCAGCTCCGAGGTGGGGGCTCAAGTCCGTGGCTACACCTTC.

This clone was seen a few times. The rearrangement joins TRBV19 to TRBJ1-1, with D possibly matching TRBD1 (5 bases). V was clipped by 1 base and J by 4 bases, with 13 bases between them. CDR1 LNHDA and CDR2 SQIVND come from the germline V gene (reference sequence). This CDR3 comprises 15 residues. CDR3 bases: TGTGCCAGTAGTATAGGCGGGGACTGGGTCACTGAAGCTTTCTTT. It yields the protein CASSIGGDWVTEAFF. Supplemented by reference TRBV19 and TRBJ1-1, the full variable domain reads DGGITQSPKYLFRKEGQNVTLSCEQNLNHDAMYWYRQDPGQGLRLIYYSQIVNDFQKGDIAEGYSVSREKKESFPLTVTSAQKNPTAFYLCASSIGGDWVTEAFFGQGTRLTVV.

The chain joins TRBV7-2 to TRBJ2-3; the D gene is possibly TRBD2 (7 bases). Germline values: CDR1 SGHTA, CDR2 FQGNSA. The CDR3 loop spans 15 amino acids. Trimming took 3 bases from V and 1 from J, leaving 11 bases between them. This CDR3 is CASSFGGAGTDTQYF. The CDR3 nucleotides read TGTGCCAGCAGCTTTGGGGGGGCTGGCACAGATACGCAGTATTTT. Complete variable domain (other parts from reference TRBV7-2 and TRBJ2-3): GAGVSQSPSNKVTEKGKDVELRCDPISGHTALYWYRQSLGQGLEFLIYFQGNSAPDKSGLPSDRFSAERTGGSVSTLTIQRTQQEDSAVYLCASSFGGAGTDTQYFGPGTRLTVL.

The chain uses TRBV28 and TRBJ2-4; D perhaps matches TRBD2 (6 bases). The germline V gene encodes CDR1 MDHEN and CDR2 SYDVKM. With 4 bases removed from V and 5 bases from J, the gap between germline ends came to 15 bases. This CDR3 has 15 amino acids. CDR3 DNA: TGTGCCAGCAGTTCCCCCGGTAGCGGTGAAAACATTCAGTACTTC. Residues: CASSSPGSGENIQYF.

Concerning this clone itself: A read error is the likely source, as a far larger clone sits one nucleotide away. The chain couples TRBV29-1 to TRBJ2-3, with 7 bases that match TRBD2. Germline loops: CDR1 SQVTM, CDR2 ANQGSEA. The CDR3 extends over 14 amino acids. The CDR3 loop reads CGVESAGLQDTQYF. CDR3 coding DNA: TGCGGCGTTGAATCTGCGGGACTACAAGATACGCAGTATTTT.

The chain recombines TRBV19 with TRBJ1-2; the match to TRBD1 covers 8 bases. The CDR3 sequence is 12 residues long. After removal of 6 bases from V and 7 bases from J, the junction contained 4 bases not matched to a gene. Germline loops: CDR1 LNHDA, CDR2 SQIVND (reference sequence). The CDR3 here is CASSQGAGGYTF. For the CDR3, the DNA is TGTGCCAGTAGCCAGGGGGCCGGTGGCTACACCTTC.

This clone was counted a single time. The rearrangement joins TRBV28 to TRBJ2-1; TRBD2 matches 7 bases. V lost 3 bases to trimming and J lost 2 bases; unmatched junction nucleotides: 10. CDR3 size: 17 residues. CDR1 and CDR2 (germline): MDHEN, SYDVKM. CDR3 sequence (DNA): TGTGCCAGCAGTTTTCATTCGGGAGGAGGGGCCTACAATGAGCAGTTCTTC. It translates to CASSFHSGGGAYNEQFF.

The chain couples TRBV5-1 to TRBJ2-3, with TRBD2 matching 11 bases. V lost 6 bases to trimming and J lost 7 bases; unmatched junction nucleotides: 10. This CDR3 is 15 amino acids long. Germline assignment: CDR1 SGHRS and CDR2 YFSETQ. This chain's CDR3 is CASTDTSGSGNTQYF. DNA for the CDR3: TGCGCCAGCACCGATACTAGCGGGAGTGGTAATACGCAGTATTTT. Together with reference TRBV5-1 and TRBJ2-3, the CDR3 gives the full variable domain: KAGVTQTPRYLIKTRGQQVTLSCSPISGHRSVSWYQQTPGQGLQFLFEYFSETQRNKGNFPGRFSGRQFSNSRSEMNVSTLELGDSALYLCASTDTSGSGNTQYFGPGTRLTVL.

The V gene is TRBV15, the J gene TRBJ1-2; D ambiguous. Looked up from germline, CDR1 is LNHNV and CDR2 is YYDKDF (reference sequence). The CDR3 spans 13 residues. The V gene lost 0 bases and the J gene lost 8 bases, with 10 bases spanning the gap. The CDR3 here is CATSRDLYAGYTF. CDR3 coding DNA: TGTGCCACCAGCAGAGATCTCTACGCGGGCTACACCTTC.

V is TRBV28 and J is TRBJ1-5, with D perhaps matching TRBD1 (6 bases). Germline CDR1 is MDHEN and CDR2 is SYDVKM. V was clipped by 7 bases and J by 0 bases, with 16 bases between them. This CDR3 has 16 amino acids. The DNA of the CDR3 is TGTGCCAGCACCGGGACACTTGTGTATAGCAATCAGCCCCAGCATTTT. Protein product: CASTGTLVYSNQPQHF.

The V and J genes are TRBV6-6 and TRBJ1-2, with a weak D call TRBD1 (6 bases). In germline, CDR1 is MNHNY, CDR2 SVGAGI (reference sequence). The CDR3 sequence is 13 residues long. The V and J ends lost 0 bases and 6 bases respectively, with 8 bases between them. CDR3 DNA: TGTGCCAGCAGTTACTCTAGGGGGGATGGCTACACCTTC. Translation gives CASSYSRGDGYTF.

This clone has a single count. The chain links TRBV19 to TRBJ1-2, with 7 bases identical to TRBD1. There are 15 residues in the CDR3. V lost 5 bases, J lost 5 bases, and 11 bases stayed unmatched. Germline CDR1 reads LNHDA; CDR2 reads SQIVND (reference sequence). The CDR3 here is CASSPLTGEFYGYTF. For the CDR3, the DNA is TGTGCCAGTAGTCCCCTCACAGGGGAATTTTATGGCTACACCTTC.

Comments on this clone: A far more abundant clone sits one base away, making this likely a read error. This rearrangement joins TRBV30 to TRBJ2-2, with 11 nucleotides matching TRBD2. The CDR3 runs to 17 residues. Looked up from germline, CDR1 is GTSNPN and CDR2 is SVGIG (reference sequence). With V trimmed by 7 bases and J by 4 bases, 14 bases remained unmatched. CDR3 protein: CASSPTSGMVRTGELFF. The DNA of the CDR3 is TGTGCCTCAAGCCCGACTAGCGGGATGGTTCGCACCGGGGAGCTGTTTTTT.